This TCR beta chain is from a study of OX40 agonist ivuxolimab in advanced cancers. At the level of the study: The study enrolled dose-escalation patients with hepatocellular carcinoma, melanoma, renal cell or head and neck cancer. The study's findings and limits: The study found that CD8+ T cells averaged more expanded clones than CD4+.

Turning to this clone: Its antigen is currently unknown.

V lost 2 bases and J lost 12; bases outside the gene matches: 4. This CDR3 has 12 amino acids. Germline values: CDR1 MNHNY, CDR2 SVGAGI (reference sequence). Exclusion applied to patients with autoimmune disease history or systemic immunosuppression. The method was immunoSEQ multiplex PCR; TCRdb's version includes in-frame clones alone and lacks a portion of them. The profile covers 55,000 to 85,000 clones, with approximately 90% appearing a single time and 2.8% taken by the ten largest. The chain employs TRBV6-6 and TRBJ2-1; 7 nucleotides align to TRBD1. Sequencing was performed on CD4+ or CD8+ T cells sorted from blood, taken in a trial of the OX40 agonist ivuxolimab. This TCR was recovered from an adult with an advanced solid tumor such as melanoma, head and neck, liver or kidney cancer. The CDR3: CASSYRGPRQFF. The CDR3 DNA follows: TGTGCCAGCAGTTACAGGGGGCCTAGGCAGTTCTTC.